Sequencing of this T cell receptor beta chain was carried out in a study of T cells in Graves' hyperthyroidism and ophthalmopathy (dated by TCRdb to the late 2010s). In terms of the full investigation: Peripheral blood samples were taken at the time of initial diagnosis, prior to any treatment. To identify distinguishing TCR V-J signatures, a discovery cohort of about a hundred patients was used, comprising 40 to 45 with Graves' ophthalmopathy and 55 to 65 with stable Graves' hyperthyroidism. An independent validation cohort of about 20 hyperthyroidism patients and approximately 17 patients who later progressed to ophthalmopathy tested prospective prediction of ophthalmopathy. The approximately 98 discovery patients were randomly divided into training and test sets at a 7:3 ratio. The study also compared thyroid tissue and blood T-cell repertoires from about 6 Graves' hyperthyroidism patients. After sampling, hyperthyroidism patients received methimazole starting at 30 mg daily, and ophthalmopathy patients received high-dose intravenous methylprednisolone. According to the paper, TCR Vbeta CDR3 sequencing was carried out on 135 peripheral blood samples, which came from fewer than 50 ophthalmopathy, approximately 72 hyperthyroidism and roughly 17 progressor patients.

According to the germline V gene, CDR1 reads SGHRS and CDR2 reads YFSETQ. Unmatched junction bases come to 5, with V trimmed by 0 bases and J by 9 bases. Measured from the cysteine to the phenylalanine, the CDR3 is 13 residues long. Only the CDR3 part of the read is kept: 39 bases, read in frame from the first base. A patient counted as having stable Graves' hyperthyroidism if no progression to ophthalmopathy occurred over 18 months of follow-up. Hyperthyroidism patients were newly diagnosed, with disease duration under 2 months, and aged 18 to 65 years. Patients with uncontrolled infections, other autoimmune diseases, pregnancy or lactation were excluded. Clinical symptoms, serum thyroxine and TRAb, thyroid ultrasound, and orbital computed tomography formed the basis for the diagnoses. PBMCs were isolated from about 10 ml of fresh peripheral blood by Ficoll-Paque density gradient centrifugation. Trizol reagent was used to extract total RNA, and RNA quality was then checked on an Agilent 2100 Bioanalyzer.

Here is what the overall study found, with its caveats: In validation, progression to ophthalmopathy was predicted by the model with 70.59% sensitivity and approximately 78% specificity, a median of approximately 7.1 months before onset. No statistical method was used to set the sample size in advance, and investigators knew the group allocation. A model built on a 13 V-J signature distinguished ophthalmopathy from stable hyperthyroidism, reaching roughly 88% sensitivity and about 81% specificity in cross-validation and 80%/75% in testing. Most expanded thyroid clonotypes (frequency above 0.001) were also detected in blood, suggesting blood repertoires may reflect thyroid immune responses.

The TCR beta CDR3 regions were amplified from RNA transcripts. For the first round of RT-PCR on the TCR CDR3, the HTBI primer set was used together with the Qiagen OneStep RT-PCR kit. Libraries were constructed in a second round of multiplex PCR, after which size selection and purification were carried out. The libraries were sequenced on an Illumina HiSeq2000 using paired-end 100 bp reads. The study's processing was this. SOAPnuke was used to process the raw data, removing reads that contained adapters or uncalled bases, had a mean Phred below 15, or lacked an exact match to the constant primer or identifier. High-quality paired reads were merged with COPE v1.2.5, and unique nucleotide sequences were defined as clonotypes. MiTCR v1.1 was used to align the clonotypes against IMGT TRBV, TRBD and TRBJ reference segments. The analysis was restricted to V-J combinations with a frequency above 0.0001, which together covered 99% to 99.2% of the repertoires. The TCS score was defined as F50 (clonal expansion) divided by E x V (chaos), with BLOSUM62-based TCRdist calculated between CDR3 peptides within each V-J. Welch's t-statistics and random forest reduced 500 to 650 V-J features to 13, which were used in a naive Bayes classifier (R e1071). The public reads were reprocessed in TCRdb via fastp at Q25 and MiXCR, keeping in-frame beta chains. Each CDR3 protein gets just one entry, which takes the most common genes and DNA from the rows behind it. TCRdb, not the original authors, processed these V and J calls. The sample data list 360,000 or so distinct CDR3 sequences, and over 15% of these were observed just once. Of the sample, 3.7% is held by the ten largest clones.

This clonotype occurred a few times. Its antigen remains unidentified. The record has no base qualities; no much larger clone is one base away. The clonotype originates from a woman aged 18-35 years with Graves' hyperthyroidism. Recombination connected TRBV5-1 to TRBJ1-1; TRBD1 fits 7 bases in the junction. Sequencing used blood. The bases are TGCGCCAGCAGCTTGGCGGGACAGTCTAAAGCTTTCTTT. It translates to CASSLAGQSKAFF.